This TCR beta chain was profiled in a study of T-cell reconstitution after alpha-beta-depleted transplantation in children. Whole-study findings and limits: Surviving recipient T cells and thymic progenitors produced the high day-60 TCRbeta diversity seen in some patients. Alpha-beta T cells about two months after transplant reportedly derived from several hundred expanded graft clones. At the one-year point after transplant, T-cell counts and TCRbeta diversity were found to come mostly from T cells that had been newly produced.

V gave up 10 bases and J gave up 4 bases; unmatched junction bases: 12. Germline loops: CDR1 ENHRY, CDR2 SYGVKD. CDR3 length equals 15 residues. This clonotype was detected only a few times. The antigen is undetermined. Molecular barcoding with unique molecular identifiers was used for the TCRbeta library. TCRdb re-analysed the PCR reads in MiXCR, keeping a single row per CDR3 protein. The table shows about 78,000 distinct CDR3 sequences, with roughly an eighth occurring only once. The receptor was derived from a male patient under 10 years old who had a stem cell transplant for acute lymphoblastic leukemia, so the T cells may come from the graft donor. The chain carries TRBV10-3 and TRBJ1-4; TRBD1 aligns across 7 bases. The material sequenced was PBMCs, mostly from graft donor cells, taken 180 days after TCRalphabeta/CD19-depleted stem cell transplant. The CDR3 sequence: CASRPRQGLNEKLFF. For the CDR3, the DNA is TGTGCCAGCAGGCCTAGACAGGGACTTAATGAAAAACTGTTTTTT.